The 13 T cell receptor beta chains below were found in one sample sequenced in a study of T-cell memory formation after mild COVID-19 (dated by TCRdb to about 2021). Receptors were amplified or captured by 5' RACE. Sequenced using an Illumina NovaSeq 6000. TCRdb reanalyzed the raw reads on its own, using fastp at Q25 for trimming and MiXCR for clone calling, and kept in-frame beta chains. Each entry merges the rows of one CDR3 protein and shows their most common DNA and genes. The table for this sample lists some 300,000 distinct CDR3 sequences; roughly a fifth of them were counted only once. Together, the top ten hold 21% of the sample. Sequences were obtained from PBMCs or a T cell subset sorted from them (not recorded which). All receptors derive from a man between 18 and 29 years old who had mild COVID-19 (a few samples of this study predate the infection). The sample titles of this study are shuffled in the database, so cell type and time point are left out; the donor was told from shared clones.

The chain uses TRBV7-3 and TRBJ2-1; 10 bases align to TRBD1. V trimming: 6 bases; J trimming: 9 bases; junction bases outside the gene matches: 17. CDR1 and CDR2 (germline): SGHTA, FQGTGA. The CDR3 is 17 amino acids. CDR3 loop: CASSQGVRDRGTGEQFF. The CDR3 DNA sequence: TGTGCCAGCAGTCAGGGGGTCCGGGACAGGGGTACTGGTGAGCAGTTCTTC. The full variable domain, in which reference TRBV7-3 and TRBJ2-1 provide the parts outside the CDR3, is GAGVSQTPSNKVTEKGKYVELRCDPISGHTALYWYRQSLGQGPEFLIYFQGTGAADDSGLPNDRFFAVRPEGSVSTLKIQRTERGDSAVYLCASSQGVRDRGTGEQFFGPGTRLTVL.

The chain employs TRBV12-3 or TRBV12-4 and TRBJ2-1, with D possibly TRBD1 on 6 matching bases. The CDR3 runs to 14 residues. Trimming removed 5 bases at V and 2 bases at J, with 10 bases between. This CDR3 is CASSLDRTYNEQFF. DNA of the CDR3: TGTGCCAGCAGTCTGGACAGAACCTACAATGAGCAGTTCTTC.

This clonotype was seen repeatedly, ten times or more. This chain's CDR3 is CSAPRRRPVDTGELFF. In DNA form, the CDR3 reads TGCAGTGCTCCACGACGACGCCCTGTGGACACCGGGGAGCTGTTTTTT. The chain links TRBV20-1 to TRBJ2-2; D is undetermined. V was trimmed by 5 bases and J by 3 bases, leaving 19 bases between them. The CDR3 runs 16 residues. Germline CDR1 reads DFQATT; CDR2 reads SNEGSKA (reference sequence).

This clonotype was observed a handful of times. V and J are TRBV5-1 and TRBJ1-1; D ambiguous. Germline V gene data show CDR1 as SGHRS and CDR2 as YFSETQ. Trimming took 2 bases from V and 3 from J, leaving 17 bases between them. The CDR3 totals 16 residues. Here the CDR3 reads CASSFDSGPPYTEAFF. CDR3 nucleotide sequence: TGCGCCAGCAGCTTCGATAGTGGACCCCCTTACACTGAAGCTTTCTTT.

The CDR3 region has the DNA TGTGCCAGCAGTTCAGGGGGCGCCGGCACAGATACGCAGTATTTT. This gives the protein CASSSGGAGTDTQYF. The rearrangement joins TRBV6-5 to TRBJ2-3, with 8 positions matching TRBD1. Per the germline V gene, CDR1 is MNHEY and CDR2 is SVGAGI. V shed 4 bases, J shed 1 base, and the junction held 4 bases outside the gene matches. The CDR3 runs to 15 residues.

This clonotype was detected only a few times. The chain has TRBV10-3 and TRBJ1-2; D uncertain. Trimming removed 3 bases at V and 4 bases at J, with 9 bases between. Germline loops: CDR1 ENHRY, CDR2 SYGVKD. The CDR3 is made up of 13 amino acids. The CDR3 is CAISDTPPYGYTF. For the CDR3, the DNA is TGTGCCATCAGTGACACGCCCCCCTATGGCTACACCTTC.

V is TRBV6-2 or TRBV6-3 and J is TRBJ2-7; no firm D call. The CDR3 spans 10 residues. Germline CDR1 reads MNHEY; CDR2 reads SVGEGT. Trimming took off 4 bases at V and 5 bases at J, with 3 bases between the two ends. In nucleotides, the CDR3 is TGTGCCAGCAGTTCAGACGAGCAGTACGTC. Protein: CASSSDEQYV.

The chain uses TRBV15 and TRBJ2-5, with TRBD2 matching over 9 bases. V trimming: 4 bases; J trimming: 5 bases; junction bases outside the gene matches: 14. This CDR3 has 17 residues. Per germline, CDR1 LNHNV and CDR2 YYDKDF (reference sequence). Written as DNA, the CDR3 is TGTGCCACCAGCACCGCTCCTCCGGGACTAGCCTACGAGACCCAGTACTTC. This sequence encodes CATSTAPPGLAYETQYF.

This clonotype occurred a few times. The chain joins TRBV19 to TRBJ2-3, with D possibly matching TRBD2 (6 bases). Germline V gives CDR1 LNHDA, CDR2 SQIVND (reference sequence). The V gene lost 8 bases and the J gene lost 6 bases, with 15 bases spanning the gap. The CDR3 is 13 residues long. CDR3 sequence: CASARDWRDTQYF. CDR3 coding DNA: TGTGCCAGTGCCCGGGACTGGAGGGATACGCAGTATTTT.

A few counts support this clonotype. This chain connects TRBV28 to TRBJ2-1; TRBD2 matches at 9 bases. The CDR3 is 17 amino acids. Germline lookup yields CDR1 MDHEN and CDR2 SYDVKM. V shed 5 bases and J 4 bases; nucleotides not matched to a gene: 12. CDR3 sequence: CASSPLQVAGAYNEQFF. The CDR3 DNA follows: TGTGCCAGCAGTCCCCTACAGGTAGCGGGGGCATACAATGAGCAGTTCTTC.

This clonotype has a handful of counts. J is TRBJ2-1 and V is TRBV4-3, with a weak D call TRBD1 (6 bases). The CDR3 extends over 16 amino acids. Germline assignment: CDR1 LGHNA and CDR2 YSLEER. V lost 0 bases, J lost 3 bases, and 12 bases lay in between. CDR3 sequence reads: CASSQDWVGGYNEQFF. For the CDR3, the DNA is TGCGCCAGCAGCCAAGATTGGGTAGGGGGCTACAATGAGCAGTTCTTC.

The sample holds a few counts of this clonotype. The rearrangement links TRBV6-5 to TRBJ2-7; tentatively, D is TRBD1 (5 bases). The germline gives CDR1 MNHEY, CDR2 SVGAGI. V was shortened by 6 bases and J by 0 bases, with 12 bases between the two germline ends. The CDR3 is made up of 14 amino acids. The CDR3 coding sequence is TGTGCCAGCAGCCTGACAGTGCCCTCCTACGAGCAGTACTTC. It encodes CASSLTVPSYEQYF.

The chain combines TRBV6-2 or TRBV6-3 with TRBJ2-5; tentatively, D is TRBD2 (5 bases). The CDR3 loop spans 12 amino acids. Trimming pared 8 bases from V and 7 bases from J, leaving 14 bases between. Per germline, CDR1 MNHEY and CDR2 SVGEGT. As DNA, the CDR3 is TGTGCCAGCGCCTGGGCTCGGGGGACCCAGTACTTC. Protein: CASAWARGTQYF.